This TCR beta chain was sequenced in a study of CD8 T cells in Susac syndrome. The authors reverse transcribed roughly 0.5 to 1 ug RNA with random hexamers. TCRdb called the immunoSEQ multiplex PCR reads again in MiXCR, with one record for every CDR3 protein. The table lists approximately 100,000 distinct CDR3 sequences, approximately 93% of them singletons. This clonotype was picked up one time. Between the trimmed V and J ends, which lost 1 base and 7 bases, there was a span of 8 bases. Germline CDR1 MNHEY, CDR2 SMNVEV (reference sequence). The CDR3 is 12 residues long. The receptor was derived from a human donor with Susac syndrome. The sample taken for sequencing was CD8+ T cells from PBMCs. V usage is TRBV27 and J usage is TRBJ2-7; D not certain. As DNA, the CDR3 is TGTGCCAGCAGTTTATACGGTCGGGAGCAGTACTTC. Its protein product is CASSLYGREQYF.